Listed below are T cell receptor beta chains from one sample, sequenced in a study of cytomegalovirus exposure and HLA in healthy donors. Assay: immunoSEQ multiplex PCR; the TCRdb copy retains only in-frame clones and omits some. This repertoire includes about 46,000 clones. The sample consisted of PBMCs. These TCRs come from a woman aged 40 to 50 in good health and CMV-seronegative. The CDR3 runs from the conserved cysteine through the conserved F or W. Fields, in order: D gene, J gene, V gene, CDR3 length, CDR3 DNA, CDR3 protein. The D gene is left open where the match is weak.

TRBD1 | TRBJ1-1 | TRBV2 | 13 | TGTGCCAGCAACTCAGTAAGGCAGGGGGTTGGTCTCTTT | CASNSVRQGVGLF
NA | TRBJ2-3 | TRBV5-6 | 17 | TGTGCCAGCAGCTTGTCCCCACGGTTTTCTAGCACAGATACGCAGTATTTT | CASSLSPRFSSTDTQYF
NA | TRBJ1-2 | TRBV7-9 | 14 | TGTGCCAGCAGCTTAAGCAATAAGGGGGAGATCCCCACCTTC | CASSLSNKGEIPTF
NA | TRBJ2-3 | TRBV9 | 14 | TGTGCCAGCAGCGTTAGAGCGGGCACAGATACGCAGTATTTT | CASSVRAGTDTQYF
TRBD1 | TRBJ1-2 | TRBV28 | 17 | TGTGCCAGTATATTCCGACAGGGGGCCATCCCCCTCTATGGCTACACCTTC | CASIFRQGAIPLYGYTF
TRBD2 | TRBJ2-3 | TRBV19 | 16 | TGTGCCAGTAGTGCCTCGACTAGCGGGAGCACAGATACGCAGTATTTT | CASSASTSGSTDTQYF
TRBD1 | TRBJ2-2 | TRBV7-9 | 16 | TGTGCCAGCAGCCCTTCTCGGGACAGCTTTACCGGGGAGCTGTTTTTT | CASSPSRDSFTGELFF
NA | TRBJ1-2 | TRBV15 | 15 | TGTGCCACCAGCAGAGACAGGGGACGAGACTATGGCTACACCTTC | CATSRDRGRDYGYTF
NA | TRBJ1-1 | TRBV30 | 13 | TGTGCCTGGAGTAACAGGGCCGACACTGAAGCTTTCTTT | CAWSNRADTEAFF
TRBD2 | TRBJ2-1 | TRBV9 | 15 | TGTGCCAGCAGCGTACTAGCGGTTGCATACAATGAGCAGTTCTTC | CASSVLAVAYNEQFF
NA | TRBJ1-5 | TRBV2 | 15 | TGTGCCAGCAGTGAAGGTCGGAGTAGCAATCAGCCCCAGCATTTT | CASSEGRSSNQPQHF